This T cell receptor beta chain was recovered during a study of patients and donors after allogeneic stem cell transplantation. MiXCR, run by TCRdb on the RT-PCR reads, gives a single entry per CDR3 protein. The table has roughly 190,000 distinct CDR3 sequences, roughly two fifths seen once. Only a few counts were recorded for this clonotype. Trimming removed 0 bases from V and 8 bases from J, with 8 bases in between. From germline, CDR1 is MNHEY and CDR2 SVGAGI. The CDR3 is 14 amino acids. This sequence originates from a human donor who was either an allogeneic HSCT recipient or a stem cell or donor lymphocyte infusion donor (not recorded which). It is not recorded whose cells these are; they may come from a transplant donor. This rearrangement joins TRBV6-5 to TRBJ1-6, with D maybe TRBD1 (5 bases). The sample comprised blood, either unsorted or a sorted T cell fraction (not recorded which). The DNA of the CDR3 is TGTGCCAGCAGTTACTCGACAGTTGATTCACCCCTCCACTTT. As protein: CASSYSTVDSPLHF.